These 32 T cell receptor beta chains were all obtained from the same sample, sequenced in a study of identical twins. Via MiXCR, TCRdb re-called the 5' RACE reads, giving one row per CDR3 protein. The table has 450,000 to 500,000 distinct CDR3 sequences, approximately 14% seen once. Another study also made use of these data, one on yellow fever vaccine responses in identical twins.

Sequencing input: CD4+ T cells sorted from blood. The receptors were gathered from a woman between 18 and 29 years old in good health.

This clonotype was found many times. J is TRBJ2-1 and V is TRBV12-3 or TRBV12-4; 7 nucleotides match TRBD2. This CDR3 comprises 15 residues. Unmatched junction bases numbered 8, after V lost 6 bases and J lost 3 bases. CDR3 sequence reads: CASSPTSSLYNEQFF. The CDR3 DNA reads TGTGCCAGCAGCCCGACTAGCTCCCTCTACAATGAGCAGTTCTTC.

The sample holds many counts of this clonotype. The chain has TRBV6-6 and TRBJ2-4; no firm D call. V was cut by 6 bases and J by 13 bases, with 10 bases left in between. Germline V CDR1 and CDR2: MNHNY, SVGAGI (reference sequence). There are 10 residues in the CDR3. The CDR3 coding sequence is TGTGCCAGCAGGCAGACACGCCAGTACTTC. Translation: CASRQTRQYF.

This clonotype has ten or more counts. This chain joins TRBV5-1 and TRBJ2-7; 7 positions match TRBD1. Trimming took 5 bases from V and 6 from J; bases not matched to a gene: 14. The CDR3 runs 15 residues. CDR1 is SGHRS, CDR2 YFSETQ, per germline. Here the CDR3 reads CASRINRQGSGEQYF. CDR3 coding DNA: TGCGCCAGCAGGATCAATCGACAGGGCTCGGGCGAGCAGTACTTC.

The V and J genes are TRBV28 and TRBJ1-5; no clear D. This CDR3 comprises 15 residues. The V end was cut by 3 bases, the J end by 1 base, with 10 bases between. CDR1 and CDR2 from the germline V gene are MDHEN and SYDVKM. This chain's CDR3 is CASSLGYRSNQPQHF. CDR3 DNA: TGTGCCAGCAGTTTGGGCTATAGGAGCAATCAGCCCCAGCATTTT.

This clonotype was seen a few times. The chain couples TRBV12-3 or TRBV12-4 to TRBJ1-5, with 10 bases identical to TRBD1. The length of the CDR3 is 15 residues. With V trimmed by 5 bases and J by 4 bases, 5 bases remained unmatched. CDR3 DNA: TGTGCCAGCAGTCCCGAGGACAGGGGGAATCAGCCCCAGCATTTT. Encoded protein: CASSPEDRGNQPQHF.

This clonotype was counted only a few times. The chain links TRBV29-1 to TRBJ1-2, with a possible D match to TRBD1 (5 bases). The CDR3 loop spans 14 amino acids. Germline-derived CDR1 and CDR2 are SQVTM and ANQGSEA. Trimming shortened V by 7 bases and J by 0 bases, and 15 bases separated the two germline ends. The CDR3 bases are TGCAGCGCCCTGCGACAGTCACCTAACTATGGCTACACCTTC. As protein: CSALRQSPNYGYTF.

V and J are TRBV3-1 and TRBJ1-1, with D hard to call. V lost 4 bases and J lost 6, with 12 bases in between. The CDR3 consists of 13 residues. Germline values: CDR1 LGHDT, CDR2 YNNKEL (reference sequence). CDR3 nucleotide sequence: TGTGCCAGCAGCCCCTTTTCTGAATCTGAAGCTTTCTTT. It codes for CASSPFSESEAFF.

This clonotype was found many times. The chain joins TRBV2 to TRBJ1-1, with 8 nucleotides matching TRBD1. The germline CDR1 and CDR2 sequences are SNHLY and FYNNEI. Germline trimming cut 6 bases from V and 5 bases from J; bases unmatched to any gene: 8. The CDR3 consists of 14 residues. The CDR3 region is CASRIQGDGTEAFF. CDR3 nucleotide sequence: TGTGCCAGCAGAATACAGGGGGACGGGACTGAAGCTTTCTTT.

This clonotype was seen a single time. This chain links TRBV23-1 with TRBJ2-3; TRBD2 agrees at 8 bases. TRBV23-1 is an ORF; its function is uncertain. The junction had 11 bases not matched to a gene; V was cut back by 8 bases and J by 4 bases. The CDR3 is made up of 15 amino acids. Written as DNA, the CDR3 is TGCGCCAGCGGCAAGCGGGAGTTGTTTGCAGATACGCAGTATTTT. Translating gives CASGKRELFADTQYF.

V gene TRBV18 combines with J gene TRBJ2-7; possibly TRBD1 or TRBD2 for D (6 bases each). The CDR3 consists of 13 residues. V dropped 1 base and J dropped 6 bases, with 10 bases sitting between them. Germline V lookup: CDR1 KGHSH, CDR2 LQKENI. The CDR3 region has the DNA TGTGCCAGCTCACCACAGGAGGGGGGCGAGCAGTACTTC. It is translated as CASSPQEGGEQYF.

V usage is TRBV5-1 and J usage is TRBJ1-1; no clear D gene. CDR1 SGHRS and CDR2 YFSETQ come from the germline V gene. The CDR3 length is 15 residues. Trimming removed 1 base from V and 1 base from J, with 11 bases in between. The CDR3 is CASSLIGHKNTEAFF. CDR3 coding DNA: TGCGCCAGCAGCTTGATAGGCCACAAGAACACTGAAGCTTTCTTT. The complete variable domain, with remaining parts taken from reference TRBV5-1 and TRBJ1-1, reads KAGVTQTPRYLIKTRGQQVTLSCSPISGHRSVSWYQQTPGQGLQFLFEYFSETQRNKGNFPGRFSGRQFSNSRSEMNVSTLELGDSALYLCASSLIGHKNTEAFFGQGTRLTVV.

This clonotype was recorded a few times. The J gene is TRBJ2-1, the V gene TRBV29-1; D gene ambiguous. The germline gives CDR1 SQVTM, CDR2 ANQGSEA. CDR3 length equals 14 residues. V gave up 1 base and J gave up 10 bases, with 17 bases separating them. DNA of the CDR3: TGCAGCGTTGAAGGTCCCGTAGTCCTACACGAGCAGTTCTTC. It is translated as CSVEGPVVLHEQFF.

This clonotype was seen at least ten times. The chain links TRBV5-1 to TRBJ2-7; 7 nucleotides align to TRBD2. Per the germline V gene, CDR1 is SGHRS and CDR2 is YFSETQ. This CDR3 spans 16 amino acids. V was pared by 1 base and J by 0 bases, with 7 bases of the junction left unmatched. DNA of the CDR3: TGCGCCAGCAGCTTGAGTATGACTAGCTTCTCCTACGAGCAGTACTTC. As protein: CASSLSMTSFSYEQYF.

This clonotype showed up just a few times. V and J are TRBV4-2 and TRBJ1-2; perhaps TRBD1 as D (6 bases). The CDR3 has 14 residues. From germline, CDR1 is LGHNA and CDR2 YNFKEQ. The V and J ends lost 1 base and 3 bases respectively, with 9 bases between them. CDR3 nucleotides: TGTGCCAGCAGCCAAGGGACAGCCGACTATGGCTACACCTTC. Its protein is CASSQGTADYGYTF.

This clonotype has a count of ten or more. J is TRBJ2-7 and V is TRBV4-1; no clear D. Trimming took 2 bases from V and 7 from J, leaving 15 bases between them. The CDR3 has 14 residues. The germline gives CDR1 MGHRA, CDR2 YSYEKL. The CDR3 region is CASSQTGISTEQYF. CDR3 coding DNA: TGCGCCAGCAGCCAAACCGGTATCTCGACGGAGCAGTACTTC.

V usage is TRBV5-8 and J usage is TRBJ2-3, with unresolved D. Germline CDR1 SGHTS, CDR2 YDEGEE. V gave up 6 bases and J gave up 0 bases, with 14 bases separating them. The CDR3 consists of 15 residues. CDR3 nucleotides: TGTGCCAGCACGACCCTACAAGCTAGCACAGATACGCAGTATTTT. It translates to CASTTLQASTDTQYF.

The CDR3 DNA follows: TGTGCCAGCAGCTTAGGACGGACCCGAGAGACCCAGTACTTC. It yields the protein CASSLGRTRETQYF. The genes are TRBV5-6 and TRBJ2-5; D ambiguous. Germline values: CDR1 SGHDT, CDR2 YYEEEE. CDR3 length: 14 residues. V was trimmed by 2 bases and J by 4 bases, leaving 12 bases between them.

This clonotype was picked up a small number of times. This sequence joins TRBV20-1 and TRBJ2-3; D gene uncertain. This CDR3 has 14 residues. From germline, CDR1 is DFQATT and CDR2 SNEGSKA (reference sequence). V lost 3 bases, J lost 4 bases, and 14 bases lay in between. The CDR3 DNA is TGCAGTGCTAGTGGACCAGGCGACGCAGATACGCAGTATTTT. Residues: CSASGPGDADTQYF.

This sequence joins TRBV20-1 and TRBJ2-6; 7 nucleotides match TRBD1. Germline values: CDR1 DFQATT, CDR2 SNEGSKA (reference sequence). This CDR3 region has 15 residues. J lost 2 bases, V lost 2 bases, and 3 bases had no gene match. The CDR3 loop is CSARLDRAGANVLTF. CDR3 coding DNA: TGCAGTGCTAGACTAGACAGGGCTGGGGCCAACGTCCTGACTTTC.

This clonotype was detected a few times. The chain couples TRBV20-1 to TRBJ2-1, with TRBD1 identical over 8 bases. J gave up 5 bases and V 0 bases, and 9 bases lay outside the gene matches. The CDR3 runs to 16 residues. Germline lookup yields CDR1 DFQATT and CDR2 SNEGSKA (reference sequence). The DNA of the CDR3 is TGCAGTGCTAGAGAAAGGAGGACAGGGCGTCACAATGAGCAGTTCTTC. Its protein product is CSARERRTGRHNEQFF.

This clonotype has ten or more counts. The J gene is TRBJ2-3, the V gene TRBV14, with TRBD1 identical over 10 bases. CDR1 and CDR2 (germline): SGHDN, FVKESK. The CDR3 length is 15 residues. The V segment lost 4 bases and the J segment 1 base; nucleotides outside the gene matches: 2. CDR3 loop: CASSPGTGGTDTQYF. As DNA, the CDR3 is TGTGCCAGCAGCCCCGGGACAGGGGGCACAGATACGCAGTATTTT.

The V gene is TRBV10-2, the J gene TRBJ1-2; TRBD1 might be the D (5 bases). Trimming shortened V by 2 bases and J by 2 bases, and 9 bases separated the two germline ends. This CDR3 has 14 amino acids. CDR1 and CDR2 from the germline V gene are WSHSY and SAAADI. Here the CDR3 reads CASSEGGRNYGYTF. The CDR3 DNA sequence: TGCGCCAGCAGTGAGGGGGGAAGGAACTATGGCTACACCTTC.

This clonotype was recorded a few times. The chain recombines TRBV5-1 with TRBJ1-4, with D perhaps TRBD1 (5 bases). Per the germline V gene, CDR1 is SGHRS and CDR2 is YFSETQ. This CDR3 is 17 amino acids long. Between the trimmed V and J ends, which lost 0 bases and 4 bases, there was a span of 16 bases. CDR3 nucleotide sequence: TGCGCCAGCAGCTTGGGGGACCGCGGTCAGTTTAATGAAAAACTGTTTTTT. Amino acid sequence: CASSLGDRGQFNEKLFF. Variable domain in full (rest from reference TRBV5-1 and TRBJ1-4): KAGVTQTPRYLIKTRGQQVTLSCSPISGHRSVSWYQQTPGQGLQFLFEYFSETQRNKGNFPGRFSGRQFSNSRSEMNVSTLELGDSALYLCASSLGDRGQFNEKLFFGSGTQLSVL.

This clonotype has more than one count but fewer than ten. The chain is built from TRBV30 and TRBJ1-1, with D unclear. Germline lookup yields CDR1 GTSNPN and CDR2 SVGIG (reference sequence). V was cut by 4 bases and J by 1 base, with 10 bases left in between. The CDR3 spans 13 residues. CDR3 in DNA: TGTGCCTGGACTTTTGCCGAGAACACTGAAGCTTTCTTT. Its translation: CAWTFAENTEAFF.

The gene calls are TRBV4-2 and TRBJ2-3; 7 nucleotides match TRBD1. The V gene end was trimmed by 4 bases and the J gene end by 2 bases; junction bases not matched to a gene: 9. Germline loops: CDR1 LGHNA, CDR2 YNFKEQ. The CDR3 has 16 amino acids. The CDR3 loop reads CASSRYDRAFTDTQYF. The CDR3 bases are TGTGCCAGCAGCCGGTACGACAGGGCCTTCACAGATACGCAGTATTTT.

This clonotype was picked up a small number of times. The V and J genes are TRBV3-1 and TRBJ2-7, with no clear D. Germline-derived CDR1 and CDR2 are LGHDT and YNNKEL (reference sequence). V lost 9 bases and J 1 base, leaving 1 base between the germline ends. This CDR3 region has 9 residues. This CDR3 reads CARSYEQYF. CDR3 in DNA: TGTGCCAGGTCCTACGAGCAGTACTTC.

The rearrangement uses TRBV9 and TRBJ2-1, with TRBD2 identical over 9 bases. The V and J ends lost 4 bases and 6 bases, in that order; junction bases with no gene match: 11. Germline loops: CDR1 SGDLS, CDR2 YYNGEE. The CDR3 totals 16 residues. The CDR3 region is CASSKHGASGINEQFF. The CDR3 nucleotides are TGTGCCAGCAGCAAACACGGGGCTAGCGGGATCAATGAGCAGTTCTTC.

This clonotype was seen many times. This sequence joins TRBV7-2 and TRBJ2-7, with D perhaps TRBD2 (5 bases). V was trimmed by 3 bases and J by 4 bases, leaving 16 bases between them. CDR1 SGHTA and CDR2 FQGNSA come from the germline V gene. There are 15 residues in the CDR3. The CDR3 loop is CASSLSSGLGYEQYF. CDR3 coding DNA: TGTGCCAGCAGCTTGAGTTCGGGATTAGGTTACGAGCAGTACTTC. Complete variable domain (other parts from reference TRBV7-2 and TRBJ2-7): GAGVSQSPSNKVTEKGKDVELRCDPISGHTALYWYRQSLGQGLEFLIYFQGNSAPDKSGLPSDRFSAERTGGSVSTLTIQRTQQEDSAVYLCASSLSSGLGYEQYFGPGTRLTVT.

In DNA, the CDR3 is TGTGCCAGCAGTTTTTCCGGGACAAACTATGGCTACACCTTC. Translated: CASSFSGTNYGYTF. The J gene is TRBJ1-2, the V gene TRBV6-5; TRBD1 is a possible D gene (6 bases). Trimming cost V 4 bases and J 2 bases, with 11 bases left between them. Germline CDR1 reads MNHEY; CDR2 reads SVGAGI. The CDR3 loop spans 14 amino acids.

This chain links TRBV6-1 with TRBJ2-7; 7 bases are a match to TRBD2. CDR3 length: 14 amino acids. Trimming at V came to 5 bases and at J to 2 bases, leaving 6 bases not matched to a gene. Germline lookup yields CDR1 MNHNS and CDR2 SASEGT. The CDR3 spells CASSPSGKPYEQYF. The CDR3 DNA is TGTGCCAGCAGTCCCAGCGGGAAACCCTACGAGCAGTACTTC.

The chain links TRBV18 to TRBJ1-2; TRBD1 is a possible D gene (5 bases). Trimming stripped 2 bases from V and 4 bases from J, with 11 bases between. Germline values: CDR1 KGHSH, CDR2 LQKENI. The CDR3 runs to 14 residues. CDR3 amino acids: CASSPDGRVYGYTF. The CDR3 nucleotides are TGTGCCAGCTCACCAGACGGCAGGGTCTATGGCTACACCTTC. Drawing the rest from reference TRBV18 and TRBJ1-2, the complete variable domain is NAGVMQNPRHLVRRRGQEARLRCSPMKGHSHVYWYRQLPEEGLKFMVYLQKENIIDESGMPKERFSAEFPKEGPSILRIQQVVRGDSAAYFCASSPDGRVYGYTFGSGTRLTVV.

The chain links TRBV3-1 to TRBJ2-7, with 12 bases identical to TRBD1. V was clipped by 4 bases and J by 4 bases; unmatched bases: 8. The CDR3 runs 16 residues. CDR1 and CDR2 (germline): LGHDT, YNNKEL (reference sequence). Written as DNA, the CDR3 is TGTGCCAGCAGCCGTTCGGGGACAGGGGGCTTTTACGAGCAGTACTTC. Translating gives CASSRSGTGGFYEQYF.